This TCR beta chain was captured by sequencing in a study of monozygotic twins with inflammatory bowel disease. Sampling involved one blood draw (about 2.6 ml) for every donor. The germline gives CDR1 SGHTA, CDR2 FQGNSA. This CDR3 spans 17 amino acids. TCR libraries were prepared from 3,500 to 4,500 ng total RNA each. During cDNA synthesis, UMIs that each contained a 6-nucleotide sample barcode were added by means of template switching. Using the 5' RACE reads, TCRdb records one entry per CDR3 protein without DNA. The table lists 200,000 to 250,000 distinct CDR3 sequences, with roughly 8% in the top ten.

Sequences were obtained from blood. The sequence derives from a human donor with ulcerative colitis or Crohn's disease, or a healthy co-twin of an affected twin (not recorded which). The chain carries TRBV7-2 and TRBJ2-3; TCRdb gives TRBD2 as the D gene, but with no DNA this cannot be confirmed. CDR3 protein: CASSSQGLAERTDTQYF.